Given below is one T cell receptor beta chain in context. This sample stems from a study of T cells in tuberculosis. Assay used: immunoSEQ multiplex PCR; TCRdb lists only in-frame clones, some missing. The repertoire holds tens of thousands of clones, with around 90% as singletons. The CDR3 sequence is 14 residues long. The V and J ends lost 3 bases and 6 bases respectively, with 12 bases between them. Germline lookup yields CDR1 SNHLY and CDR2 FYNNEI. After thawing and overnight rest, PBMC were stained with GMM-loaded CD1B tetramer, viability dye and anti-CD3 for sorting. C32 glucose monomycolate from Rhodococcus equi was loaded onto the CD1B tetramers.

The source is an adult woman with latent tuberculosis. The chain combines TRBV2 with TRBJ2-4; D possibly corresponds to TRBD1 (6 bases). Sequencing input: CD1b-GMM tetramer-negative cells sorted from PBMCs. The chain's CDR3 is CASSDEQGINIQYF. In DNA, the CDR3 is TGTGCCAGCAGTGACGAACAGGGAATAAACATTCAGTACTTC.